The 6 T cell receptor beta chains below come from one sample, sequenced in a study of shared T cell receptors in the human thymus. TCRdb's copy holds only in-frame clones and misses some; the assay was immunoSEQ multiplex PCR. The sample has 650,000 to 950,000 clones, 80% to 90% seen once. These data are also associated with another study on human thymus T cells.

The specimen was thymocytes. Receptor source: a girl in the first two years of life with a congenital heart defect.

This clone was seen only once. V and J are TRBV5-8 and TRBJ2-7, with a tentative D call TRBD1 (6 bases). This CDR3 spans 18 amino acids. CDR1 and CDR2 (germline): SGHTS, YDEGEE. V shed 4 bases and J shed 1 base, with 24 bases lying between them. CDR3 amino acids: CASSANTFRDNQSYEQYF. CDR3 in DNA: TGTGCCAGCAGCGCAAATACGTTCCGGGACAACCAATCCTACGAGCAGTACTTC.

J is TRBJ1-2 and V is TRBV11-2, with D unresolved. Germline assignment: CDR1 SGHAT and CDR2 FQNNGV. The V end was cut by 6 bases, the J end by 3 bases, with 14 bases between. This CDR3 comprises 14 residues. DNA for the CDR3: TGTGCCAGCAGTTTAACTCCCGCCGACTATGGCTACACCTTC. This sequence encodes CASSLTPADYGYTF.

The chain combines TRBV28 with TRBJ2-5; the match to TRBD2 covers 9 bases. V trimming: 2 bases; J trimming: 2 bases; junction bases outside the gene matches: 6. CDR3 length: 16 amino acids. Germline V gene sequence: CDR1 MDHEN, CDR2 SYDVKM. This chain's CDR3 is CASSLGVAGDQETQYF. The CDR3 nucleotides read TGTGCCAGCAGTTTAGGAGTAGCGGGGGATCAAGAGACCCAGTACTTC.

The V gene is TRBV25-1, the J gene TRBJ1-2; D is possibly TRBD1 (5 bases). The CDR3 covers 16 residues. Trimming pared 1 base from V and 3 bases from J, leaving 15 bases between. Germline V gene data show CDR1 as MGHDK and CDR2 as SYGVNS. CDR3 protein: CASSESLPRGDYGYTF. The CDR3 DNA reads TGTGCCAGCAGTGAATCGTTGCCTCGGGGGGACTATGGCTACACCTTC.

This clone was observed a handful of times. The chain employs TRBV14 and TRBJ1-2; D is possibly TRBD1 (5 bases). The CDR3 is 12 amino acids. Germline values: CDR1 SGHDN, CDR2 FVKESK. V lost 1 base to trimming and J lost 6 bases, with 6 bases between them. CDR3 in amino acids: CASSQGGDGYTF. CDR3 in DNA: TGTGCCAGCAGCCAAGGGGGCGATGGCTACACCTTC.

The rearrangement joins TRBV5-1 to TRBJ2-7; a possible D gene is TRBD2 (6 bases). There are 16 residues in the CDR3. In germline, CDR1 is SGHRS, CDR2 YFSETQ. The V end was cut by 3 bases, the J end by 2 bases, with 18 bases between. CDR3 loop: CASSSGVLPRTYEQYF. The CDR3, as DNA: TGCGCCAGCAGCTCGGGGGTTCTACCCCGGACCTACGAGCAGTACTTC.